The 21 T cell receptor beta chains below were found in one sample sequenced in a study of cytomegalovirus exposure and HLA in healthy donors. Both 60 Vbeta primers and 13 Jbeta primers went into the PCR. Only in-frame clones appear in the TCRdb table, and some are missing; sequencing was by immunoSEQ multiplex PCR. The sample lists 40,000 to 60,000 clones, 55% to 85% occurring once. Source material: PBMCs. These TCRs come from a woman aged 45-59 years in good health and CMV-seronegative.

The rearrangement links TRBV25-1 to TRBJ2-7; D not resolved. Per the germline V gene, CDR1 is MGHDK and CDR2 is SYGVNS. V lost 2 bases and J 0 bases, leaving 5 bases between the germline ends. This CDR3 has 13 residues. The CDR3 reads CASSERHSYEQYF. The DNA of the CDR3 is TGTGCCAGCAGTGAAAGACACTCCTACGAGCAGTACTTC.

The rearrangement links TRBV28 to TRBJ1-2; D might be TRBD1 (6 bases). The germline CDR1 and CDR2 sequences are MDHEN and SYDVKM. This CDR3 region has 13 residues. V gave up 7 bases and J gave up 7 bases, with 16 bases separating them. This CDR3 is CASTVGRGRGYTF. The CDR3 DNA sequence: TGTGCCAGCACCGTCGGGCGGGGGCGTGGCTACACCTTC.

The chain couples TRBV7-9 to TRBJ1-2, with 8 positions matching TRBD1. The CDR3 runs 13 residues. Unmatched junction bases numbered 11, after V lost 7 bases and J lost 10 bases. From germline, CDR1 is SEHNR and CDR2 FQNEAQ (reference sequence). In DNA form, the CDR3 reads TGTGCCAGCAACCTTATGGACAGGGAACTCTACACCTTC. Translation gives CASNLMDRELYTF.

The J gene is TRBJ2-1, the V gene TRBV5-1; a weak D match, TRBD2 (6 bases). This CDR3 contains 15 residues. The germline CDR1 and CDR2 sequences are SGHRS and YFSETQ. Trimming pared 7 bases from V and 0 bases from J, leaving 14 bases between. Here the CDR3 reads CASSLGGSSYNEQFF. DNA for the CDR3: TGCGCCAGCTCCCTTGGGGGGAGCTCCTACAATGAGCAGTTCTTC. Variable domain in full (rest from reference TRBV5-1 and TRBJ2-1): KAGVTQTPRYLIKTRGQQVTLSCSPISGHRSVSWYQQTPGQGLQFLFEYFSETQRNKGNFPGRFSGRQFSNSRSEMNVSTLELGDSALYLCASSLGGSSYNEQFFGPGTRLTVL.

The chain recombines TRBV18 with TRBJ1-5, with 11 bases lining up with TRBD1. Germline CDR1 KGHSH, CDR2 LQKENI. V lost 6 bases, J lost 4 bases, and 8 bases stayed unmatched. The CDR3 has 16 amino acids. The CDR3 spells CASSLGQGGTNQPQHF. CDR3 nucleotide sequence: TGTGCCAGCTCTTTGGGACAGGGGGGTACAAATCAGCCCCAGCATTTT.

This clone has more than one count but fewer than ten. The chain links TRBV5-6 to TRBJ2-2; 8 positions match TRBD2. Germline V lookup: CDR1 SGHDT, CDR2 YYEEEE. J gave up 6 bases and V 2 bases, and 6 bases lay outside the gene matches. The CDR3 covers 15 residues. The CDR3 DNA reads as TGTGCCAGCAGCTTAGGGACTAGGGGTGCCGGGGAGCTGTTTTTT. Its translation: CASSLGTRGAGELFF.

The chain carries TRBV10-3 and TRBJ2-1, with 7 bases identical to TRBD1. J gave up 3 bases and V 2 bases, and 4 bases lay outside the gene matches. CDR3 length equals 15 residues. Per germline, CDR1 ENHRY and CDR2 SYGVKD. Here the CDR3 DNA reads TGTGCCATCAGTGAGCAGACAGGGAACTACAATGAGCAGTTCTTC. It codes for CAISEQTGNYNEQFF.

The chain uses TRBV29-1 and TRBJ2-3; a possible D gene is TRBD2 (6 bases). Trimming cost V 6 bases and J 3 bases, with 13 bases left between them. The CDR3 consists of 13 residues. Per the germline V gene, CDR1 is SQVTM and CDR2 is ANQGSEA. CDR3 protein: CSVLGLVTDTQYF. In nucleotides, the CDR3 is TGCAGCGTGTTGGGACTCGTTACAGATACGCAGTATTTT.

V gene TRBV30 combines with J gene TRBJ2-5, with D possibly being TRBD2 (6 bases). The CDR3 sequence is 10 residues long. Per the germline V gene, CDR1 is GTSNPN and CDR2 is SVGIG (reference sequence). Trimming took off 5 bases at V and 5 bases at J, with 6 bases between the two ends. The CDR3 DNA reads TGTGCCTGGGGGGGGGAGACCCAGTACTTC. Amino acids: CAWGGETQYF.

The CDR3 loop is CATSRAGGKETQYF. CDR3 DNA: TGTGCCACCAGCAGAGCGGGGGGGAAGGAGACCCAGTACTTC. This chain joins TRBV15 and TRBJ2-5; 8 bases agree with TRBD2. Germline CDR1 is LNHNV and CDR2 is YYDKDF (reference sequence). This CDR3 has 14 residues. V shed 1 base, J shed 5 bases, and the junction held 3 bases outside the gene matches.

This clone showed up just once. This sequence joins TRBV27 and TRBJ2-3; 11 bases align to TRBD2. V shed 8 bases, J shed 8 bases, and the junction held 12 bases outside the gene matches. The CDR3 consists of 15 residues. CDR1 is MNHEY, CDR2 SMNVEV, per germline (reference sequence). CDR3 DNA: TGTGCCAGCCGACTTTCGGGACTAGCGGTCTTTACGCAGTATTTT. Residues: CASRLSGLAVFTQYF.

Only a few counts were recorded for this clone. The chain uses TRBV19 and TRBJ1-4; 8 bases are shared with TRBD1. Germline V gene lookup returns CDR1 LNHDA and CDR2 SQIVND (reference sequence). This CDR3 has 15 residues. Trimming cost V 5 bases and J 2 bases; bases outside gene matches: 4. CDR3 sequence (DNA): TGTGCCAGTAGTCTACGACAGGGGACTAATGAAAAACTGTTTTTT. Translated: CASSLRQGTNEKLFF.

In DNA form, the CDR3 reads TGCAGCGTCGCAGAACTAGCGGGAGCCTACGAGCAGTACTTC. Translating gives CSVAELAGAYEQYF. This sequence joins TRBV29-1 and TRBJ2-7; 11 nucleotides align to TRBD2. Germline CDR1 is SQVTM and CDR2 is ANQGSEA. J was trimmed by 2 bases and V by 6 bases; bases with no gene match: 6. The CDR3 sequence is 14 residues long.

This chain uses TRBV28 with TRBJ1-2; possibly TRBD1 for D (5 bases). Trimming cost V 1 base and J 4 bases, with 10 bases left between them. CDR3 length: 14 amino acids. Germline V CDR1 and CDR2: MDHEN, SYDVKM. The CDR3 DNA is TGTGCCAGCAGTTTATTCAGGGCTTCCTATGGCTACACCTTC. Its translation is CASSLFRASYGYTF.

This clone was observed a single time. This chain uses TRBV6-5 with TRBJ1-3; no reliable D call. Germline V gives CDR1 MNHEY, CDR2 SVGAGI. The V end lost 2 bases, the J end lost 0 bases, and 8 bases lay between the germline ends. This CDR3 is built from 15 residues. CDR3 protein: CASSYGPHSGNTIYF. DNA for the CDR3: TGTGCCAGCAGTTACGGCCCACACTCTGGAAACACCATATATTTT.

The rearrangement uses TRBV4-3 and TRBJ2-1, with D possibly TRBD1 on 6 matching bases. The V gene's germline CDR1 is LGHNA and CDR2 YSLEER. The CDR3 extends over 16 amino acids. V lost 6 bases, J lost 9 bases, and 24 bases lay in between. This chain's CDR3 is CASSPMSPTGSSEQFF. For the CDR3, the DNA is TGCGCCAGCAGTCCAATGTCCCCAACAGGGTCTAGTGAGCAGTTCTTC.

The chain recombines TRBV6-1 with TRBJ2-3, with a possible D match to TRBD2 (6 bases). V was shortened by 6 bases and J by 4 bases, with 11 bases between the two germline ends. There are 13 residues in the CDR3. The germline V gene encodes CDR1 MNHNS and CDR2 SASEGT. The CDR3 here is CASSEPGADTQYF. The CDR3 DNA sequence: TGTGCCAGCAGCGAACCGGGGGCAGATACGCAGTATTTT.

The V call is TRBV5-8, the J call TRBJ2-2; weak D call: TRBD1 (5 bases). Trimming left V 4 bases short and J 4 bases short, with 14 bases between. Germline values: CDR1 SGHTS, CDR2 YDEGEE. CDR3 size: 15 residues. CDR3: CASSIPTQGTGELFF. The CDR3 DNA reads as TGTGCCAGCAGCATACCTACCCAGGGCACCGGGGAGCTGTTTTTT.

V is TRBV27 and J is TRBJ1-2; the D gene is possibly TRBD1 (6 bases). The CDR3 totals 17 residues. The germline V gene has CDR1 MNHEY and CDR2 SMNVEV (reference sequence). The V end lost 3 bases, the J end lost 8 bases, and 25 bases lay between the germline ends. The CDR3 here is CASSFTPPGHFLPGYTF. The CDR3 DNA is TGTGCCAGCAGTTTTACCCCTCCGGGACATTTTCTACCCGGCTACACCTTC.

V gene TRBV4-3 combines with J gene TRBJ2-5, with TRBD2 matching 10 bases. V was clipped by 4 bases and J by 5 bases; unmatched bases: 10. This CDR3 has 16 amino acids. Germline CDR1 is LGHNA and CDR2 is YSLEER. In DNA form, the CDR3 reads TGCGCCAGCAGCCGAGTCATGGGGGGACTAGCGGAGACCCAGTACTTC. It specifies CASSRVMGGLAETQYF.

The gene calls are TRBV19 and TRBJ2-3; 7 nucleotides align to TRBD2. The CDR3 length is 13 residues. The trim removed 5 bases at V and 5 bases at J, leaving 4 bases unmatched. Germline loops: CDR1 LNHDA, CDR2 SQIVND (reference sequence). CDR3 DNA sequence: TGTGCCAGTAGTGTACAGCGGGGAGATACGCAGTATTTT. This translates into CASSVQRGDTQYF.